Listed below are T cell receptor beta chains from one sample, sequenced in a study of human T cells and chemical hapten exposure. Using its own MiXCR run on the RACE reads, TCRdb lists one record per CDR3 protein. This table holds approximately 110,000 distinct CDR3 sequences, more than 7% found once. The material was whole blood, obtained in connection with sensitization to the hapten diphenylcyclopropenone (DPC). The receptors were sampled from a woman in her thirties or forties with alopecia areata. Some clones in this sample may be carry-over from other donors' samples. The CDR3 runs from the conserved cysteine through the conserved F or W. A D gene is named only where the DNA matches it firmly. Only some rows state a clone size, as once, few, many or a class for expanded clones.

V,J,length,D,size,CDR3,DNA
TRBV7-2,TRBJ2-5,13,.,many,CASSSNLQETQYF,TGTGCCAGCAGCTCGAATCTCCAAGAGACCCAGTACTTC
TRBV7-9,TRBJ2-5,14,.,many,CASSLSLDRETQYF,TGTGCCAGCAGCTTATCTTTAGATCGAGAGACCCAGTACTTC
TRBV9,TRBJ2-1,16,.,many,CASSVGVAFSYNEQFF,TGTGCCAGCAGCGTAGGGGTCGCGTTCTCCTACAATGAGCAGTTCTTC
TRBV6-1,TRBJ1-3,14,.,many,CASSRTASGNTIYF,TGTGCCAGCAGTCGAACTGCTTCTGGAAACACCATATATTTT
TRBV5-1,TRBJ1-5,15,.,many,CASSLDRASNQPQHF,TGCGCCAGCAGCTTGGACAGGGCCAGCAATCAGCCCCAGCATTTT
TRBV7-2,TRBJ1-1,13,.,many,CASSPFGQGITFF,.
TRBV5-5,TRBJ2-6,16,.,many,CASSLFAPSGANVLTF,TGTGCCAGCAGCTTGTTTGCGCCCTCTGGGGCCAACGTCCTGACTTTC
TRBV7-2,TRBJ2-1,15,TRBD2,few,CASSSQRGTNNEQFF,TGTGCCAGCAGCTCACAGCGGGGTACTAACAATGAGCAGTTCTTC
TRBV6-1,TRBJ2-3,15,TRBD2,.,CASRKERGAGDTQYF,TGTGCCAGCAGAAAAGAGCGGGGGGCAGGAGATACGCAGTATTTT
TRBV10-2,TRBJ2-5,14,TRBD2,.,CASSETSGGETQYF,TGCGCCAGCAGTGAGACCAGCGGGGGAGAGACCCAGTACTTC
TRBV6-5,TRBJ1-2,13,.,many,CASSYQKGYGYTF,TGTGCCAGCAGTTACCAGAAGGGCTATGGCTACACCTTC
TRBV28,TRBJ1-4,13,TRBD1,few,CATAGTGDEKLFF,TGTGCCACCGCCGGGACAGGCGATGAAAAACTGTTTTTT
TRBV6-5,TRBJ2-7,14,TRBD1,.,CASSLLGGVYEQYF,TGTGCCAGCAGTCTACTAGGGGGCGTCTACGAGCAGTACTTC
TRBV5-1,TRBJ2-3,14,TRBD2,many,CASRVGLAADTQYF,TGCGCCAGCCGAGTGGGCCTAGCGGCCGATACGCAGTATTTT
TRBV4-3,TRBJ2-7,19,TRBD2,few,CASSQDVASGGIISYEQYF,TGCGCCAGCAGCCAAGATGTCGCTAGCGGGGGGATCATCTCCTACGAGCAGTACTTC
TRBV7-2,TRBJ2-5,13,.,few,CASSPSREETQYF,TGTGCCAGCAGCCCCTCCAGGGAAGAGACCCAGTACTTC
TRBV29-1,TRBJ2-2,14,.,many,CSVEQGTNTGELFF,TGCAGCGTTGAACAGGGGACCAACACCGGGGAGCTGTTTTTT
TRBV10-1,TRBJ2-3,16,TRBD2,many,CASTPGLAGDTDTQYF,TGCGCCAGCACCCCGGGACTAGCGGGTGACACAGATACGCAGTATTTT
TRBV3-1,TRBJ2-7,14,.,many,CASSQTTFIYEQYF,TGTGCCAGCAGCCAGACTACCTTTATATACGAGCAGTACTTC
TRBV6-2/TRBV6-3,TRBJ1-1,12,.,few,CASSPSGTEAFF,TGTGCCAGCAGTCCCTCCGGGACTGAAGCTTTCTTT
TRBV10-3,TRBJ2-7,14,.,many,CAISESDSSYEQYF,TGTGCCATCAGTGAGTCGGATAGCTCCTACGAGCAGTACTTC
TRBV27,TRBJ1-2,16,.,.,CASSLSALGGNDGYTF,TGTGCCAGCAGTTTAAGCGCTTTAGGAGGGAATGATGGCTACACCTTC
TRBV5-1,TRBJ1-4,13,.,many,CASSLDLGEKLFF,TGCGCCAGCAGCCTGGATCTCGGGGAAAAACTGTTTTTT
TRBV30,TRBJ2-3,15,.,many,CAWSPTSGGPDTQYF,TGTGCCTGGAGTCCTACTAGTGGAGGTCCAGATACGCAGTATTTT
TRBV7-9,TRBJ1-2,14,TRBD1,.,CASREGGANYGYTF,TGTGCCAGCAGAGAAGGGGGCGCTAACTATGGCTACACCTTC
TRBV20-1,TRBJ1-1,14,TRBD1,few,CSAGMLTGTAHSSF,TGCAGTGCTGGGATGCTTACCGGGACAGCCCACTCATCGTTT
TRBV24-1,TRBJ2-5,15,.,.,CATSDLPGDRDTQYF,TGTGCCACCAGTGATTTGCCCGGGGATCGGGACACCCAGTACTTC
TRBV6-1,TRBJ1-1,14,.,few,CASSDQGLNTEAFF,TGTGCCAGCAGTGATCAGGGATTGAACACTGAAGCTTTCTTT
TRBV10-1,TRBJ1-2,13,TRBD1,.,CASSDQGDYGYTF,TGCGCCAGCAGTGATCAGGGGGACTATGGCTACACCTTC
TRBV27,TRBJ1-5,14,.,few,CASGPNRVNQPQHF,TGTGCCAGCGGACCTAACAGGGTAAATCAGCCCCAGCATTTT
TRBV20-1,TRBJ2-3,11,.,many,CSAIGLDTQYF,TGCAGTGCGATAGGGTTAGATACGCAGTATTTT
TRBV11-2,TRBJ2-7,15,.,.,CASSFSPGATYEQYF,TGTGCCAGCAGCTTCTCGCCAGGGGCCACCTACGAGCAGTACTTC
TRBV7-8,TRBJ2-3,15,.,.,CASSLFRRVTDTQYF,TGTGCCAGCAGCTTATTCAGGAGAGTCACAGATACGCAGTATTTT
TRBV12-3/TRBV12-4,TRBJ2-1,15,TRBD2,few,CASSRGTTTYNEQFF,TGTGCCAGCAGCCGTGGGACTACCACCTACAATGAGCAGTTCTTC
TRBV7-2,TRBJ1-5,13,.,few,CASSLGEGRPQHF,TGTGCCAGCAGCTTAGGGGAGGGACGGCCCCAGCATTTT
TRBV5-1,TRBJ2-1,14,.,many,CASSLQDNYNEQFF,TGCGCCAGCAGCTTGCAGGACAACTACAATGAGCAGTTCTTC
TRBV10-3,TRBJ2-5,11,.,many,CAISEQGPMYF,TGTGCCATCAGTGAACAGGGACCTATGTACTTC
TRBV7-3,TRBJ2-6,13,.,few,CASRGVGANVLTF,TGTGCCAGCAGAGGGGTAGGGGCCAACGTCCTGACTTTC
TRBV2,TRBJ1-4,15,TRBD1,many,CASSGGQGLNEKLFF,TGTGCCAGCAGTGGGGGACAGGGGTTAAATGAAAAACTGTTTTTT
TRBV6-2/TRBV6-3,TRBJ2-1,18,.,few,CASSYSLLGTGTYNEQFF,TGTGCCAGCAGTTACTCGCTTTTAGGGACCGGGACTTACAATGAGCAGTTCTTC
TRBV24-1,TRBJ2-7,13,.,.,CATSDTQGYEQYF,TGTGCCACCAGTGACACACAGGGCTACGAGCAGTACTTC
TRBV29-1,TRBJ2-2,13,TRBD1,.,CSVGQANTGELFF,TGCAGCGTCGGACAGGCGAACACCGGGGAGCTGTTTTTT
TRBV12-3/TRBV12-4,TRBJ1-4,15,.,large,CASSSGNLANEKLFF,TGTGCCAGCAGCTCTGGAAACTTGGCTAATGAAAAACTGTTTTTT
TRBV27,TRBJ1-5,12,.,many,CASSPLGQPQHF,TGTGCCAGCAGCCCCCTCGGCCAGCCCCAGCATTTT
TRBV20-1,TRBJ2-3,14,TRBD2,many,CSADSGGSTDTQYF,TGCAGTGCTGATAGCGGGGGAAGCACAGATACGCAGTATTTT
TRBV6-5,TRBJ1-2,16,.,few,CASSYSPPGEDYGYTF,TGTGCCAGCAGTTACTCCCCGCCGGGGGAGGACTATGGCTACACCTTC
TRBV10-2,TRBJ2-1,16,TRBD2,.,CASSEVGLAGGWEQFF,TGCGCCAGCAGTGAGGTGGGACTAGCGGGGGGTTGGGAGCAGTTCTTC
TRBV6-5,TRBJ2-1,15,TRBD2,many,CASSPSGGPYNEQFF,TGTGCCAGCAGTCCTAGCGGGGGGCCATACAATGAGCAGTTCTTC
TRBV5-4,TRBJ2-5,15,.,once,CASSRTSERWVAQYF,TGTGCCAGCAGCCGGACGTCGGAACGGTGGGTTGCCCAGTACTTC
TRBV19,TRBJ2-2,14,TRBD1,few,CASSLTGYTGELFF,TGTGCCAGTAGTCTGACAGGGTACACCGGGGAGCTGTTTTTT
TRBV5-1,TRBJ2-4,16,TRBD1,.,CASSSGQGRTKNIQYF,TGCGCCAGCAGCTCCGGACAGGGACGAACCAAAAACATTCAGTACTTC
TRBV4-3,TRBJ2-5,16,.,.,CASSQEGRGSQETQYF,TGCGCCAGCAGCCAAGAAGGGCGGGGATCCCAAGAGACCCAGTACTTC